This TCR beta chain was profiled in a study of immune heterogeneity within non-small cell lung tumors. The table lists this clonotype with many counts. Samples each supplied 450 to 650 ng of bulk tumor genomic DNA as template. Primary tumors were biopsied several times each, far apart, intraoperatively. The cohort was untreated, with newly diagnosed non-small cell lung cancer undergoing curative surgery. Trimming removed 4 bases at V and 4 bases at J, with 8 bases between. Germline-derived CDR1 and CDR2 are LNHDA and SQIVND (reference sequence). This CDR3 comprises 12 residues. Using 32 V and 13 J primers, multiplex PCR amplified TCR beta CDR3. TCRdb fed the multiplex PCR reads into MiXCR, producing one record per CDR3 protein. Here the sample spans 30,000 to 40,000 distinct CDR3 sequences, about 30% being singletons.

Specimen: lung tumor tissue. The receptor comes from a man aged 35-49 years with non-small cell lung cancer. The chain recombines TRBV19 with TRBJ2-7; D uncertain. The CDR3 nucleotides are TGTGCCAGTAGTAGGCGAGATTACGAGCAGTACTTC. The encoded protein is CASSRRDYEQYF.